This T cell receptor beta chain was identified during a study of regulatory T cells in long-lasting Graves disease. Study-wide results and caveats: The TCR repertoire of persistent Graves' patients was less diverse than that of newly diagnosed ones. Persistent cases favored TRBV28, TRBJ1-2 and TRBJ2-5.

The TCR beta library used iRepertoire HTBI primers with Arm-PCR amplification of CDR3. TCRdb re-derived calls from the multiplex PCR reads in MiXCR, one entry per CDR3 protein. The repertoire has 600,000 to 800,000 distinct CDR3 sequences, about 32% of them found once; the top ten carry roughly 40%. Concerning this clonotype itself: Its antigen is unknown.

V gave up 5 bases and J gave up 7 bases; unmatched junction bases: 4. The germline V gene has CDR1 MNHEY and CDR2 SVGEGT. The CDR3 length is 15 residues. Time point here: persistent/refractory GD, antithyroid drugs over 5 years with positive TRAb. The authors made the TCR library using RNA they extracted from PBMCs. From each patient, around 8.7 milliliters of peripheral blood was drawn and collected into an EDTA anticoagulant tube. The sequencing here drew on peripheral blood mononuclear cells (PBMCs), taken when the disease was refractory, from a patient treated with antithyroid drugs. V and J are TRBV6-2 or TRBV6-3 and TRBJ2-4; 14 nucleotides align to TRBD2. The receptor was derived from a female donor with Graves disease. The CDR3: CASSPTSGRGNIQYF. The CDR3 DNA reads TGTGCCAGCAGTCCGACTAGCGGGAGGGGGAACATTCAGTACTTC.